This T cell receptor (beta chain) was documented in a study of blood T cell repertoires in COVID-19. On the study more broadly: Spain, Italy and the United States supplied samples that represented acute and convalescent COVID-19. The analysed material was cDNA or gDNA that came from T cells, B-cell-depleted T cells, or PBMCs.

Original processing notes: Amplification with reference gene primers provided the estimates of nucleated cell counts. Generated by immunoSEQ multiplex PCR, the TCRdb table keeps only in-frame clones and is missing some. The D gene and trimming were derived from the DNA, and the V and J assignments and clone size from that table. In the table there are some 130,000 clones, around three quarters of which are singletons. The germline gives CDR1 MNHEY, CDR2 SMNVEV (reference sequence). The CDR3 spans 14 residues. After removal of 10 bases from V and 0 bases from J, the junction contained 9 bases not matched to a gene.

Sequenced material: peripheral blood. The receptor was derived from a human donor in a cohort sampled during active COVID-19. V gene TRBV27 combines with J gene TRBJ2-7; 7 bases fit TRBD1. CDR3 amino acids: CATSLTGNSYEQYF. The CDR3 region has the DNA TGTGCCACCTCTCTGACAGGGAACTCCTACGAGCAGTACTTC.